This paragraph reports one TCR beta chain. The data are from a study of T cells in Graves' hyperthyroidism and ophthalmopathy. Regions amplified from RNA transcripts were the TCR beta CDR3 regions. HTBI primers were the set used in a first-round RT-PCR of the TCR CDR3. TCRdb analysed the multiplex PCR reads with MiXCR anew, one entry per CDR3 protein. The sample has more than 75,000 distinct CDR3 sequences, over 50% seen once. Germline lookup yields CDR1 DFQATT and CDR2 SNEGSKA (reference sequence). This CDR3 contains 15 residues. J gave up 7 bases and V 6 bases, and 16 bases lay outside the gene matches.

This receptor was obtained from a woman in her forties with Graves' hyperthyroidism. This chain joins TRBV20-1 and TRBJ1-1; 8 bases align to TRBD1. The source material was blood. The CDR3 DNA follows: TGCAGTGCCCCTACCCTCCCGGGACAGGCTTATGAAGCTTTCTTT. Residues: CSAPTLPGQAYEAFF.